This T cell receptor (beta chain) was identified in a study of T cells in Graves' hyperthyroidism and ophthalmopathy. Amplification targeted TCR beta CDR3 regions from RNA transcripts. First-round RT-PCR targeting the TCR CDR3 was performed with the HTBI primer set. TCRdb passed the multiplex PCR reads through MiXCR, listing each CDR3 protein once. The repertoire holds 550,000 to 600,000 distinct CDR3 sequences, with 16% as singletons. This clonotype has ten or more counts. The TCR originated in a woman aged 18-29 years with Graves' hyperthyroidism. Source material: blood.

This CDR3 reads CASSLVLRLAEGGSYNEQFF. In nucleotides, the CDR3 is TGTGCCAGCAGTTTAGTTCTCCGGCTAGCGGAGGGGGGATCCTACAATGAGCAGTTCTTC. The chain is built from TRBV12-3 or TRBV12-4 and TRBJ2-1; D possibly corresponds to TRBD2 (7 bases). Deletions cut 1 base from V and 1 base from J, with 23 bases between. This CDR3 spans 20 amino acids.